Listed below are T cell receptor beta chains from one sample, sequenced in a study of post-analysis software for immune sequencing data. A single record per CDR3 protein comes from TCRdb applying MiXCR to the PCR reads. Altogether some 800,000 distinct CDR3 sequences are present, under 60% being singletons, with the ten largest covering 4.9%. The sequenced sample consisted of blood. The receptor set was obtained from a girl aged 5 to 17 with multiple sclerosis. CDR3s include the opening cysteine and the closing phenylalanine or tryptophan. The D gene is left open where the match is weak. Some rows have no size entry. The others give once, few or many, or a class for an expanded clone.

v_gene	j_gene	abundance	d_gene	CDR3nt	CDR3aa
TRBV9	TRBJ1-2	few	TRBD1	TGTGCCAGCAGCGTAGGGGGGGACAGTTTTTATGGCTACACCTTC	CASSVGGDSFYGYTF
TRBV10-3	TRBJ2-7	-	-	TGTGCCATCAGTGAATCCTACCTTTACGAGCAGTACTTC	CAISESYLYEQYF
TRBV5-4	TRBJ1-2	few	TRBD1	TGTGCCAGCAGCTCACCGGGACAGGGCACCCACTATGGCTACACCTTC	CASSSPGQGTHYGYTF
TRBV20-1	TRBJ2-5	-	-	TGCAGTGCCGGTCTAGGGGAGACCCAGTACTTC	CSAGLGETQYF
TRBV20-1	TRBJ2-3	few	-	TGCAGTGCTAGAGATTATCCCGTTCGGGAGAAGGACCCCTTCACAGATACGCAGTATTTT	CSARDYPVREKDPFTDTQYF
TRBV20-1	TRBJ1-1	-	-	TGCAGTGCTAGAGGGTGGGGAGGGCCTGAGGCTTTCTTT	CSARGWGGPEAFF
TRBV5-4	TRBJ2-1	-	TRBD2	TGTGCCAGCAGCTTGGGTGGGGCTAGCGGGATTCACAATGAGCAGTTCTTC	CASSLGGASGIHNEQFF
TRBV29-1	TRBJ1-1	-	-	TGCAGCGTTGAAAAACAGGGTGGAGCTTTCTTT	CSVEKQGGAFF
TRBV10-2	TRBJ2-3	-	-	TGCGCCAGCAGTGAAGGGGTGGGCGGACTCCTCACAGATACGCAGTATTTT	CASSEGVGGLLTDTQYF
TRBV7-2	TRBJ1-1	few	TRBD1	TGTGCCAGCAGCTCGCAAGGGACAGGGGAGGCTTTCTTT	CASSSQGTGEAFF
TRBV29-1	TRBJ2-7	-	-	TGCAGCGTTGAAAGGGGGGTCGACGAGCAGTACTTC	CSVERGVDEQYF
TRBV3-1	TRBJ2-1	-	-	TGTGCCAGCAGCCAAGATCGGGACGGCAGGAGCGGGCAGTTCTTC	CASSQDRDGRSGQFF
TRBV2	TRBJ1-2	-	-	TGTGCCAGCACGTCGGGGGAGGGTGAGAACTATGGCTACACCTTC	CASTSGEGENYGYTF
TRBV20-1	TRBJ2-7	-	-	TGCAGTGCTGCCACACAGGGAGAAGACTACGAGCAGTACTTC	CSAATQGEDYEQYF
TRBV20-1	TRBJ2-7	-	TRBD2	TGCAGTGCTAGAGACCCGGGACTAGCGGGAGCCTACGAGCAGTACTTC	CSARDPGLAGAYEQYF
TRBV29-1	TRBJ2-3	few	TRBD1	TGCAGCGTCGGCCGGGACAGGGGTACAGATACGCAGTATTTT	CSVGRDRGTDTQYF
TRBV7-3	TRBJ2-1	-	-	TGTGCCAGCAGCCCGAGAGGTAGCGCGAGCCCCAATGAGCAGTTCTTC	CASSPRGSASPNEQFF
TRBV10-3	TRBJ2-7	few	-	TGTGCCATCAGTGACCCCGACTCCAGGGAGGTCTACGAGCAGTACTTC	CAISDPDSREVYEQYF
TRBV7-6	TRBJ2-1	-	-	TGTGCCAGCAGCCCTAACCCGGTTTACAATGAGCGGTTCTTC	CASSPNPVYNERFF
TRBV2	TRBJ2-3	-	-	TGTGCCAGCAGTGGGGGGACCGTCACAGATACGCAGTATTTT	CASSGGTVTDTQYF
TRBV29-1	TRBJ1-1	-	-	TGCAGCGCACGACAGGTAATGAACACTGAAGCTTTCTTT	CSARQVMNTEAFF
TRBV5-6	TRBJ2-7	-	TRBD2	TGTGCCAGCAGCTTGTTTGGATTTGGGACTAGCGGTCACTACGAGCAGTACTTC	CASSLFGFGTSGHYEQYF
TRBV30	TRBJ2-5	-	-	TGTGCCGCCAGCAGGGCAGGGGAGACCCAGTACTTC	CAASRAGETQYF
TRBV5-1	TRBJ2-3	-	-	TGCGCCGGCAGCTTGGACCCGCTCGCCGAGACAGATACGCAGTATTTT	CAGSLDPLAETDTQYF
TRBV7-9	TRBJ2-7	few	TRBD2	TGTGCCAGCAGCCTATCGACTAGCGCCGATATCTACGAGCAGTACTTC	CASSLSTSADIYEQYF
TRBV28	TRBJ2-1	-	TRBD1	TGTGCCAGCAGTATCTCCGGGACAGGGTATTACAATGAGCAGTTCTTC	CASSISGTGYYNEQFF
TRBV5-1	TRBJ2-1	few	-	TGCGCCAGCAGCTTAGCTATGGAGGAGCAGTTCTTC	CASSLAMEEQFF
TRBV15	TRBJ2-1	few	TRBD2	TGTGCCACCAGCAGAGCCTCTAGCGGCTCCTACAATGAGCAGTTCTTC	CATSRASSGSYNEQFF
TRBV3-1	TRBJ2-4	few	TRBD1	TGTGCCAGCAGCCAAGATTTACAGGGGGGAAACATTCAGTACTTC	CASSQDLQGGNIQYF
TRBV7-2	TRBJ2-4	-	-	TGTGCCAGCAGCTTATTCCTACACGGGCTGCAAGAAAACATTCAGTACTTC	CASSLFLHGLQENIQYF
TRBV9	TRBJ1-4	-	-	TGTGCCAGCAGCCCCCGGACACTACCGACTGAAAAACTGTTTTTT	CASSPRTLPTEKLFF